This T cell receptor beta chain was identified during a study of T cell responses to AZD1222 COVID-19 vaccine. Across the study: Investigators merged groups given second doses at roughly 4 or roughly 12 weeks. Findings of the study overall: Reportedly, nearly half of unique spike TCRs recognized epitopes outside B.1.351/B.1.1.7 mutations.

This clone was recorded a few times. Its antigen remains unidentified. In the same sample, other DNA sequences code for this CDR3. Sequenced by immunoSEQ multiplex PCR; TCRdb stores in-frame clones only, minus some. Here the sample spans about 120,000 clones, about nine tenths being singletons. This sequence was found in an adult in good health. The material sequenced was peripheral blood, taken on day 0 of AZD1222 vaccination.

The CDR3: CATSETTGGVQPQHF. In nucleotides, the CDR3 is TGTGCCACCAGTGAAACAACAGGGGGCGTTCAGCCCCAGCATTTT. V usage is TRBV24-1 and J usage is TRBJ1-5, with TRBD1 identical over 9 bases. The CDR3 contains 15 residues. V shed 4 bases, J shed 6 bases, and the junction held 6 bases outside the gene matches. Germline-derived CDR1 and CDR2 are KGHDR and SFDVKD.